This T cell receptor beta chain was captured by sequencing in a study of cytomegalovirus exposure and HLA in healthy donors. Study information: An early release of data contained 70 million to 95 million unique TCRs, which came from HLA-typed donors.

PCR employed 60 Vbeta and 13 Jbeta primers. Sequenced by immunoSEQ multiplex PCR; TCRdb stores in-frame clones only, minus some. Of around 38,000 clones listed, 60% to 70% are singletons. Findings and limits, study-wide: Across donors, sequencing depth was assumed by presence/absence analyses to be roughly uniform. Generally TCR sequences proved uncommon, though certain public TCRs appeared in numerous donors. Previously analyzed data showed that most TCR beta V segments were productive at a frequency of about 87% or about 30%.

A few counts support this clone. The antigen remains undetermined. The CDR3 is made up of 12 amino acids. CDR1 and CDR2 (germline): SGHTA, FQGNSA. The germline V and J ends were trimmed by 5 bases and 3 bases, with 7 bases remaining between them. The sample consisted of PBMCs. The receptor's source is a man aged 45-65 years in good health and CMV-seropositive. The V gene is TRBV7-2, the J gene TRBJ1-1; D unresolved. CDR3 region: CASSLSYTEAFF. In DNA form, the CDR3 reads TGTGCCAGCAGCCTATCGTACACTGAAGCTTTCTTT. The full variable domain, rest sourced from reference TRBV7-2 and TRBJ1-1, is GAGVSQSPSNKVTEKGKDVELRCDPISGHTALYWYRQSLGQGLEFLIYFQGNSAPDKSGLPSDRFSAERTGGSVSTLTIQRTQQEDSAVYLCASSLSYTEAFFGQGTRLTVV.